The entry below gives a single T cell receptor (beta chain) sequence along with its context. This record belongs to a study of T-cell reconstitution after alpha-beta-depleted transplantation in children. V was clipped by 3 bases and J by 5 bases; unmatched bases: 12. This CDR3 spans 17 amino acids. As it was prepared, the TCRbeta library received unique molecular identifiers. Each CDR3 protein gets one entry after TCRdb re-called the PCR reads with MiXCR. The sample has some 200,000 distinct CDR3 sequences, roughly a tenth seen once. The sample was PBMCs from the stem cell graft donor, taken from the stem cell graft. This chain uses TRBV12-3 or TRBV12-4 with TRBJ2-7, with 11 bases matching TRBD1. The TCR comes from a human donor who donated a stem cell graft to a child with acute lymphoblastic leukemia. CDR3 coding DNA: TGTGCCAGCAGTTTTAGGGACAGGGGGTTCGGGTTTGACGAGCAGTACTTC. This sequence encodes CASSFRDRGFGFDEQYF.